This entry lists 24 T cell receptor beta chains sequenced from one sample in a study of spatial heterogeneity in lung cancer. In TCRdb, the 5' RACE reads were re-called with MiXCR into one record per CDR3 protein. Of 45,000 or so distinct CDR3 sequences listed, 7.5% to 8% are singletons. The time point was: sample taken at primary tumor resection. The authors sequenced whole RNA from tumor, nontumor lung or frozen PBMC without sorting. Material: PBMCs, obtained at surgery. These receptors came from a female donor with early-stage non-small cell lung cancer.

This clonotype was seen many times. The rearrangement uses TRBV9 and TRBJ2-1, with a possible D match to TRBD1 (5 bases). This CDR3 is 14 amino acids long. Per the germline V gene, CDR1 is SGDLS and CDR2 is YYNGEE. Between the trimmed V and J ends, which lost 0 bases and 4 bases, there was a span of 8 bases. Written as DNA, the CDR3 is TGTGCCAGCAGCGTAGATACAGGTTACAATGAGCAGTTCTTC. Encoded protein: CASSVDTGYNEQFF.

This clonotype was found many times. DNA of the CDR3: TGTGCCAGCAGCATGACAGAGACGAACACTGAAGCTTTCTTT. It specifies CASSMTETNTEAFF. V is TRBV7-9 and J is TRBJ1-1; D is possibly TRBD1 (5 bases). The CDR3 contains 14 residues. Germline assignment: CDR1 SEHNR and CDR2 FQNEAQ (reference sequence). The V gene lost 5 bases and the J gene lost 1 base, with 11 bases spanning the gap.

There are many counts of this clonotype. The chain combines TRBV7-7 with TRBJ2-3, with 12 bases aligning to TRBD2. CDR1 and CDR2 from the germline V gene are SSHAT and FNYEAQ (reference sequence). Losses at the gene ends were 5 bases for V and 3 bases for J; bases not matched to a gene: 9. CDR3 size: 17 residues. Here the CDR3 reads CASSPNLAGGPTDTQYF. In nucleotides, the CDR3 is TGTGCCAGCAGCCCCAACCTAGCGGGGGGGCCTACAGATACGCAGTATTTT.

The chain carries TRBV7-2 and TRBJ2-5, with a possible D match to TRBD2 (6 bases). CDR1 is SGHTA and CDR2 is FQGNSA in the germline V gene. V was trimmed by 5 bases and J by 3 bases, leaving 13 bases between them. The CDR3 is 14 amino acids. The CDR3 DNA reads TGTGCCAGCAGCCGTAGCGGCTCGGAAGAGACCCAGTACTTC. Translating it yields CASSRSGSEETQYF.

This clonotype was found many times. The gene calls are TRBV4-3 and TRBJ1-4, with 9 positions matching TRBD1. Germline assignment: CDR1 LGHNA and CDR2 YSLEER. This CDR3 contains 15 residues. Losses at the gene ends were 3 bases for V and 4 bases for J; bases not matched to a gene: 3. The CDR3 region is CASSQGTGFNEKLFF. In DNA, the CDR3 is TGCGCCAGCAGCCAGGGGACAGGGTTTAATGAAAAACTGTTTTTT.

This clonotype occurred many times. This chain links TRBV28 with TRBJ1-2; D ambiguous. Trimming stripped 5 bases from V and 8 bases from J, with 12 bases between. Germline-derived CDR1 and CDR2 are MDHEN and SYDVKM. The CDR3 loop spans 12 amino acids. Here the CDR3 reads CASSPSFVGYTF. DNA for the CDR3: TGTGCCAGCAGTCCTAGTTTCGTAGGCTACACCTTC.

The V and J genes are TRBV6-1 and TRBJ2-1; no reliable D call. V dropped 7 bases and J dropped 5 bases, with 12 bases sitting between them. The CDR3 is 13 residues long. Germline lookup yields CDR1 MNHNS and CDR2 SASEGT. In DNA form, the CDR3 reads TGTGCCAGCAATGGCGAAGTGCACAATGAGCAGTTCTTC. It yields the protein CASNGEVHNEQFF.

This chain links TRBV12-3 or TRBV12-4 with TRBJ2-1, with D possibly matching TRBD1 (5 bases). The germline V and J ends were trimmed by 3 bases and 9 bases, with 18 bases remaining between them. The CDR3 consists of 15 residues. DNA for the CDR3: TGTGCCAGCAGTTTGCGGCAGGGAAGGATCAGTGAGCAGTTCTTC. This sequence encodes CASSLRQGRISEQFF.

V gene TRBV6-5 combines with J gene TRBJ2-1; D is perhaps TRBD1 (6 bases). Germline loops: CDR1 MNHEY, CDR2 SVGAGI. V was trimmed by 5 bases and J by 0 bases, leaving 14 bases between them. The CDR3 runs to 16 residues. The CDR3 sequence is CASSLDRWSSYNEQFF. CDR3 nucleotide sequence: TGTGCCAGCAGTCTAGACAGGTGGAGCTCCTACAATGAGCAGTTCTTC.

The sample holds many counts of this clonotype. The V gene is TRBV20-1, the J gene TRBJ2-1; TRBD2 might be the D (7 bases). From germline, CDR1 is DFQATT and CDR2 SNEGSKA (reference sequence). The CDR3 loop spans 12 amino acids. The V and J ends lost 5 bases and 4 bases respectively, with 9 bases between them. CDR3 nucleotides: TGCAGTGCTGGGGGGGCGTACAATGAGCAGTTCTTC. This encodes CSAGGAYNEQFF.

This clonotype showed up many times. This chain links TRBV5-5 with TRBJ2-3; D unresolved. The V end was cut by 3 bases, the J end by 4 bases, with 6 bases between. Germline CDR1 and CDR2: SGHKS and YYEKEE (reference sequence). The CDR3 contains 12 residues. CDR3 DNA sequence: TGTGCCAGCAGCTCAGGTCCAGATACGCAGTATTTT. This gives the protein CASSSGPDTQYF.

This clonotype was detected a few times. The rearrangement links TRBV7-2 to TRBJ1-5; D possibly corresponds to TRBD1 (5 bases). This CDR3 contains 13 residues. Trimming took 11 bases from V and 5 from J, leaving 16 bases between them. Germline V CDR1 and CDR2: SGHTA, FQGNSA. CDR3: CAPKEGWHQPQHF. The CDR3 nucleotides read TGTGCCCCGAAGGAGGGGTGGCATCAGCCCCAGCATTTT. The variable domain in full, completed from reference TRBV7-2 and TRBJ1-5, reads GAGVSQSPSNKVTEKGKDVELRCDPISGHTALYWYRQSLGQGLEFLIYFQGNSAPDKSGLPSDRFSAERTGGSVSTLTIQRTQQEDSAVYLCAPKEGWHQPQHFGDGTRLSIL.

The chain carries TRBV10-2 and TRBJ2-2, with 11 bases fitting TRBD2. There are 15 residues in the CDR3. Trimming took 7 bases from V and 6 from J; bases not matched to a gene: 7. Germline V gene lookup returns CDR1 WSHSY and CDR2 SAAADI. The CDR3 nucleotides are TGCGCCAGCACTCTACTAGCGGGGGTCCCCGGGGAGCTGTTTTTT. Its translation is CASTLLAGVPGELFF.

This clonotype came up many times. The chain recombines TRBV9 with TRBJ2-5; the D call may be TRBD1 or TRBD2 (5 bases each). Trimming pared 0 bases from V and 4 bases from J, leaving 13 bases between. Germline V gene data show CDR1 as SGDLS and CDR2 as YYNGEE. The CDR3 extends over 15 amino acids. The CDR3 bases are TGTGCCAGCAGCGTAGGAGGGGCTAGTGGAGAGACCCAGTACTTC. The encoded protein is CASSVGGASGETQYF. Using reference TRBV9 and TRBJ2-5 for the parts outside the CDR3, the full variable domain is DSGVTQTPKHLITATGQRVTLRCSPRSGDLSVYWYQQSLDQGLQFLIQYYNGEERAKGNILERFSAQQFPDLHSELNLSSLELGDSALYFCASSVGGASGETQYFGPGTRLLVL.

This clonotype was counted at least ten times. The rearrangement links TRBV20-1 to TRBJ1-6; D is ambiguous. Germline V gene lookup returns CDR1 DFQATT and CDR2 SNEGSKA (reference sequence). The germline V and J ends were trimmed by 2 bases and 0 bases, with 5 bases remaining between them. The CDR3 is 14 amino acids. The CDR3 nucleotides are TGCAGTGCTAGACACAGCTCCTATAATTCACCCCTCCACTTT. Translated, it gives CSARHSSYNSPLHF.

CDR3: CASSFSGATNEKLFF. CDR3 coding DNA: TGCGCCAGCAGCTTTTCGGGGGCAACTAATGAAAAACTGTTTTTT. The J gene is TRBJ1-4, the V gene TRBV5-1; D is perhaps TRBD1 (5 bases). The CDR3 is 15 residues long. The V gene's germline CDR1 is SGHRS and CDR2 YFSETQ. The V gene lost 2 bases and the J gene lost 0 bases, with 8 bases spanning the gap.

The CDR3 DNA reads as TGTGCCAGCAGCATAAGCGGAACCCAAGAGACCCAGTACTTC. It codes for CASSISGTQETQYF. The chain carries TRBV28 and TRBJ2-5, with a possible D match to TRBD2 (5 bases). The CDR3 spans 14 residues. Trimming took 6 bases from V and 1 from J, leaving 12 bases between them. The germline V gene encodes CDR1 MDHEN and CDR2 SYDVKM.

J is TRBJ2-5 and V is TRBV10-3; a possible D gene is TRBD2 (6 bases). The length of the CDR3 is 15 residues. Looked up from germline, CDR1 is ENHRY and CDR2 is SYGVKD. With 2 bases removed from V and 3 bases from J, the gap between germline ends came to 13 bases. In nucleotides, the CDR3 is TGTGCCATCAGTGAGCCCTTAGCGGAAAAAGAGACCCAGTACTTC. Translation: CAISEPLAEKETQYF.

Written as DNA, the CDR3 is TGTGCCAGCAGGCCAGGGGTTGGGACCTCTGGGGCCAACGTCCTGACTTTC. Encoded protein: CASRPGVGTSGANVLTF. The chain recombines TRBV12-3 or TRBV12-4 with TRBJ2-6, with D tentatively TRBD1 (6 bases). This CDR3 is 17 amino acids long. Trimming pared 6 bases from V and 0 bases from J, leaving 15 bases between.

This clonotype has at least ten counts. The chain combines TRBV7-9 with TRBJ2-2, with TRBD1 matching over 7 bases. The germline CDR1 and CDR2 sequences are SEHNR and FQNEAQ (reference sequence). This CDR3 is built from 17 residues. J was trimmed by 2 bases and V by 5 bases; bases with no gene match: 11. The CDR3 region is CASSPKGQSLNTGELFF. CDR3 DNA: TGTGCCAGCAGCCCCAAGGGACAGAGCCTTAACACCGGGGAGCTGTTTTTT.

There are many counts of this clonotype. The J gene is TRBJ2-1, the V gene TRBV7-6; D remains unclear. Germline V gene lookup returns CDR1 SGHVS and CDR2 FNYEAQ. Trimming took 2 bases from V and 3 from J, leaving 5 bases between them. The CDR3 runs to 13 residues. This CDR3 is CASSLQNYNEQFF. The CDR3 region has the DNA TGTGCCAGCAGCTTACAGAACTACAATGAGCAGTTCTTC.

This chain links TRBV10-3 with TRBJ1-6; D might be TRBD1 (5 bases). In germline, CDR1 is ENHRY, CDR2 SYGVKD. CDR3 size: 15 residues. The germline V and J ends were trimmed by 4 bases and 5 bases, with 12 bases remaining between them. CDR3 residues: CAISVGTADNSPLHF. DNA of the CDR3: TGTGCCATCAGTGTCGGGACGGCCGATAATTCACCCCTCCACTTT.

J is TRBJ1-5 and V is TRBV12-3 or TRBV12-4; D unresolved. There are 14 residues in the CDR3. Trimming took off 1 base at V and 3 bases at J, with 7 bases between the two ends. The CDR3: CASSLGLLNQPQHF. The CDR3 DNA reads TGTGCCAGCAGTTTAGGGCTTCTCAATCAGCCCCAGCATTTT.

This clonotype was seen more than once but under ten times. The chain joins TRBV4-1 to TRBJ2-5; TRBD1 might be the D (8 bases). The CDR3 covers 18 residues. The V gene's germline CDR1 is MGHRA and CDR2 YSYEKL. Trimming took 1 base from V and 4 from J, leaving 22 bases between them. This CDR3 is CASSQGSGTGLRGETQYF. The CDR3 coding sequence is TGCGCCAGCAGCCAAGGGAGCGGGACAGGACTTCGGGGAGAGACCCAGTACTTC.